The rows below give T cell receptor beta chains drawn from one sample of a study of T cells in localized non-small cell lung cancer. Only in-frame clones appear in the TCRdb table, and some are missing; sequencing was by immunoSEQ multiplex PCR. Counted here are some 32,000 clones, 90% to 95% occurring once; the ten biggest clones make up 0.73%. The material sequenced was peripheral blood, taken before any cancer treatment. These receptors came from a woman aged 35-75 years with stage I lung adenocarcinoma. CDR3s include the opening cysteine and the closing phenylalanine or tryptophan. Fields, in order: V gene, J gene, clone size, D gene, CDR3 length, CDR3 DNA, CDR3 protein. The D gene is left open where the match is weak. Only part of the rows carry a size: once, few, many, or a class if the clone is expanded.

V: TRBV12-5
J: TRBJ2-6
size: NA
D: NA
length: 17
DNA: TGTGCTAGTGGTAACGGGGCAGGACAAAGTCGGGCCAACGTCCTGACTTTC
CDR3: CASGNGAGQSRANVLTF

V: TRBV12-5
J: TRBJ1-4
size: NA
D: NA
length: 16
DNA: TGTGCTAGTGGTTTAGGAGCAGGGAGAACTAATGAAAAACTGTTTTTT
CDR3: CASGLGAGRTNEKLFF

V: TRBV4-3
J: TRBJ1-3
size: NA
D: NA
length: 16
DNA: TGCGCCAGCAGCCAAGATGGGGTTCGGACTCCGGACACCATATATTTT
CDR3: CASSQDGVRTPDTIYF

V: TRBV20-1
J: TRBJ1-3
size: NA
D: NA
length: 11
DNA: TGCAGTGCTAGTGGGTTGAACACCATATATTTT
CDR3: CSASGLNTIYF

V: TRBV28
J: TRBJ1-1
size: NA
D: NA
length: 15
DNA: TGTGCCAGCAGTCCCCGTCGGATCCTGAACACTGAAGCTTTCTTT
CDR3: CASSPRRILNTEAFF

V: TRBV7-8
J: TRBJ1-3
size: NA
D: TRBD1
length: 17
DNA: TGTGCCAGCAGCTTAGGACAGGGGGCTGCGCCTGGAAACACCATATATTTT
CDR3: CASSLGQGAAPGNTIYF

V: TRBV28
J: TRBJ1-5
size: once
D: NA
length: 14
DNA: TGTGCCAGCAGTTTCCCGCGGGTTGGTCAGCCCCAGCATTTT
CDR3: CASSFPRVGQPQHF

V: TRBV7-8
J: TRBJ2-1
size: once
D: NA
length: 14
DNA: TGTGCCAGCACCCAAATAGGAGGGTACAATGAGCAGTTCTTC
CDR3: CASTQIGGYNEQFF

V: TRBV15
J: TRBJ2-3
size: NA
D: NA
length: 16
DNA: TGTGCCACCAGCAGGCCCCGGGGTACCCGCACAGATACGCAGTATTTT
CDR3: CATSRPRGTRTDTQYF

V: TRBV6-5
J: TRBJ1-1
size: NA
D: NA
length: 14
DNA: TGTGCCAGCAGTGGAGGGTTTTGGGACACTGAAGCTTTCTTT
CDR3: CASSGGFWDTEAFF

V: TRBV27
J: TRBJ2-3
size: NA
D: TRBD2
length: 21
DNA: TGTGCCAGCAGTTTCTCATTTCGGGGGACTAGCGGGAGGTCCAGCACAGATACGCAGTATTTT
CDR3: CASSFSFRGTSGRSSTDTQYF

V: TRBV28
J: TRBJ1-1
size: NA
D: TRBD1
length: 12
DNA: TGTGCCAGCACCACAGGGGGAACTGAAGCTTTCTTT
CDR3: CASTTGGTEAFF

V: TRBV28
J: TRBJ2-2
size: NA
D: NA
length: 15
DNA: TGTGCCAGCAGTTGGCCCCGTAAACGCACCGGGGAGCTGTTTTTT
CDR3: CASSWPRKRTGELFF

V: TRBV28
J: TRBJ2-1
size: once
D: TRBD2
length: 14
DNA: TGTGCCAGCAGTTTAAGCGGGAGTTACAATGAGCAGTTCTTC
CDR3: CASSLSGSYNEQFF

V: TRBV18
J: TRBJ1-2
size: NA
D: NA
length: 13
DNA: TGTGCCAGCTCACCGAGCTCGGATCCTGGCTACACCTTC
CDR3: CASSPSSDPGYTF

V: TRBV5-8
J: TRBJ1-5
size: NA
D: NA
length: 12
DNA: TGTGCCAGCAGCTTTAGCAATCAGCCCCAGCATTTT
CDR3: CASSFSNQPQHF

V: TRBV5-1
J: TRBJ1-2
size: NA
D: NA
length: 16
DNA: TGCGCCAGCAGCTTGGGGCGGCGGACCGTCCTGGGTGGCTACACCTTC
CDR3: CASSLGRRTVLGGYTF

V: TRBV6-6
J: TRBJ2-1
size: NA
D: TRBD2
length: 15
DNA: TGTGCCAGCAGCCCTACCCAGCGGGGCTACAATGAGCAGTTCTTC
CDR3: CASSPTQRGYNEQFF

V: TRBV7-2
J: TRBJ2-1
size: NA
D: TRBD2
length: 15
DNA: TGTGCCAGCAGGGGAGGGACTAGCTCCTACAATGAGCAGTTCTTC
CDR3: CASRGGTSSYNEQFF

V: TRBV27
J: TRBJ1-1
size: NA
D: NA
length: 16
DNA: TGTGCCAGCAGTCTTCGGGGCAGGGGTCTAAACACTGAAGCTTTCTTT
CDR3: CASSLRGRGLNTEAFF

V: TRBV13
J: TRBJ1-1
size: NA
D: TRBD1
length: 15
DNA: TGTGCCAGCAGCTTCACAGGGGGCGCAGGCACTGAAGCTTTCTTT
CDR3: CASSFTGGAGTEAFF

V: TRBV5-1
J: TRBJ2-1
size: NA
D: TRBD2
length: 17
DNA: TGCGCCAGCAGCTTGGAATACGGGACTAGTCGATACAATGAGCAGTTCTTC
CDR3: CASSLEYGTSRYNEQFF

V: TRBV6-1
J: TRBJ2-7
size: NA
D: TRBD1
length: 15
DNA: TGTGCCAGCAAGGCATCGGGACAGGGAGTTTACGAGCAGTACTTC
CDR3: CASKASGQGVYEQYF

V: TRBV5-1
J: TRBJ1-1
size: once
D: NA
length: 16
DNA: TGCGCCAGCAGCCCGGGGTCCGCCAGGCCTAACACTGAAGCTTTCTTT
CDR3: CASSPGSARPNTEAFF

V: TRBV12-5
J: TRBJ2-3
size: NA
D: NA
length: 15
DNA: TGTGCTAGTGGCCAGGGACTCATTCCTAAGGATACGCAGTATTTT
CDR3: CASGQGLIPKDTQYF

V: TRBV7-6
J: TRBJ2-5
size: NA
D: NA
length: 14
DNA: TGTGCCAGCAGAGGACGGGTTGGCCAAGAGACCCAGTACTTC
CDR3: CASRGRVGQETQYF

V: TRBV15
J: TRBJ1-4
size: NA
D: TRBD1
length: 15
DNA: TGTGCCACCAGCAGAGATGGACAGGGCAATGAAAAACTGTTTTTT
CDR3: CATSRDGQGNEKLFF

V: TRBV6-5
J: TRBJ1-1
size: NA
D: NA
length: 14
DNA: TGTGCCAGCAAGGACCTAGTAATAGATGCTGAAGCTTTCTTT
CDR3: CASKDLVIDAEAFF

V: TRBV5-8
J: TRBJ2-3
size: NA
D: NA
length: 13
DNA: TGTGCCAGCAGCTTGGGAAGCACAGATACGCAGTATTTT
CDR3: CASSLGSTDTQYF

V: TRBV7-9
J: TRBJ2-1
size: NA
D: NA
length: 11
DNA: TGTGCCAGCAGCTCAAACAGAGGGCAGTTCTTC
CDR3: CASSSNRGQFF

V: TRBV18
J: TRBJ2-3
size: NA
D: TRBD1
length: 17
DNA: TGTGCCAGCTCACCACTAGCCGGGACAGGGAGCACAGATACGCAGTATTTT
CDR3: CASSPLAGTGSTDTQYF

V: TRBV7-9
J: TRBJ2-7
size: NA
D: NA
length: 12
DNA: TGTGCCAGCAGCTTAGTTGGTAAAGCTGAGTACTTC
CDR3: CASSLVGKAEYF

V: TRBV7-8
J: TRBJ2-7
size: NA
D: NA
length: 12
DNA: TGTGCCAGCAGCTTATCCGGCGGCGAGCAGTACTTC
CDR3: CASSLSGGEQYF

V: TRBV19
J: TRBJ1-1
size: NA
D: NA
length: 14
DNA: TGTGCCAGTAGTAGGTCAGGTCTGAACACTGAAGCTTTCTTT
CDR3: CASSRSGLNTEAFF

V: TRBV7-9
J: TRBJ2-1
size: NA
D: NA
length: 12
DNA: TGTGCCAGCAGCTCGGGACTGATCGTTCAGTTCTTC
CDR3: CASSSGLIVQFF

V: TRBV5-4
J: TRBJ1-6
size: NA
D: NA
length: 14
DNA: TGTGCCAGCAGCTTGGATAGGGGAAATTCACCCCTCCACTTT
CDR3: CASSLDRGNSPLHF

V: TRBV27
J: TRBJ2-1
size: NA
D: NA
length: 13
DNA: TGTGCCAGCAGGACGGACAGAGGCCATGAGCAGTTCTTC
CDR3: CASRTDRGHEQFF

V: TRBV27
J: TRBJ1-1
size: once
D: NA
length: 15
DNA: TGTGCCAGCAGCCCCTACCGGAGGATGCACACTGAAGCTTTCTTT
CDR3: CASSPYRRMHTEAFF

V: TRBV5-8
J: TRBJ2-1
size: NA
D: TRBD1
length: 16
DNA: TGTGCCAGCAGCTTGGGGGACAGGGGGACCTACAATGAGCAGTTCTTC
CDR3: CASSLGDRGTYNEQFF

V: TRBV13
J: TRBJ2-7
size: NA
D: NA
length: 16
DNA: TGTGCCAGCAGCTTAGGATGGACGAGAGGGCGCTACGAGCAGTACTTC
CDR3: CASSLGWTRGRYEQYF

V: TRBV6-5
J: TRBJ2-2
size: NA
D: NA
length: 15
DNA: TGTGCCAGCAGTTACTCGGTAGGAGGGACCGGGGAGCTGTTTTTT
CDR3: CASSYSVGGTGELFF

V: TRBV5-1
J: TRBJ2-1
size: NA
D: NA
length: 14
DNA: TGCGCCAGCAGCTTTTCAGGGACCTACAATGAGCAGTTCTTC
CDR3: CASSFSGTYNEQFF

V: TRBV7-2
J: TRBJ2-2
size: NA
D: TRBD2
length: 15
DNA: TGTGCCAGCAGCTTCGGGGGGGAGAACACCGGGGAGCTGTTTTTT
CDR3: CASSFGGENTGELFF

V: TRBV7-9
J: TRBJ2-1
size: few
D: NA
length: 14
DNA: TGTGCCGTTCCAAGGCAGCAGGCCTACAATGAGCAGTTCTTC
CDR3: CAVPRQQAYNEQFF

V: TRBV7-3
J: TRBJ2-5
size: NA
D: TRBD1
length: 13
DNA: TGTGCCAGCAGCTCGGGACAGGGGGAGACCCAGTACTTC
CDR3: CASSSGQGETQYF

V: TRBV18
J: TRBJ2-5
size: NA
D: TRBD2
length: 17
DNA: TGTGCCAGCTCACCACGGCTTAGCGGGGGGGCCGGAGAGACCCAGTACTTC
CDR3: CASSPRLSGGAGETQYF

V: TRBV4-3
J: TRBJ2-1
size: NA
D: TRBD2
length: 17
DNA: TGCGCCAGCAGCCAAGCGAGACTAGCGGGGATTCTTTATGAGCAGTTCTTC
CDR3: CASSQARLAGILYEQFF

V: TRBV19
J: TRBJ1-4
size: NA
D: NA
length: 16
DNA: TGTGCCAGTAGTCCAGGGTCCGGGACAAGAAATGAAAAACTGTTTTTT
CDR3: CASSPGSGTRNEKLFF